This passage covers 20 T cell receptor beta chains from one sample sequenced in a study of beta chain features in type 1 diabetes. Expressed TCRB transcripts were sequenced because the isolated RNA had all been reverse transcribed beforehand. Only in-frame clones appear in the TCRdb table, and some are missing; sequencing was by immunoSEQ multiplex PCR. The data hold around 430,000 clones, with 30% observed a single time. The sequenced sample was naive CD4+ T cells from blood. These TCRs come from a young man in good health.

This rearrangement joins TRBV19 to TRBJ2-1; TRBD2 agrees at 7 bases. The CDR3 spans 13 residues. The J segment lost 7 bases and the V segment lost 4 bases, leaving 4 bases of the junction unmatched. Germline-derived CDR1 and CDR2 are LNHDA and SQIVND (reference sequence). CDR3 sequence reads: CASSTPGGNEQFF. The CDR3 coding sequence is TGTGCCAGTAGTACTCCCGGGGGGAATGAGCAGTTCTTC. Full variable domain (remainder filled in from reference TRBV19 and TRBJ2-1): DGGITQSPKYLFRKEGQNVTLSCEQNLNHDAMYWYRQDPGQGLRLIYYSQIVNDFQKGDIAEGYSVSREKKESFPLTVTSAQKNPTAFYLCASSTPGGNEQFFGPGTRLTVL.

J is TRBJ1-1 and V is TRBV19, with D unresolved. Trimming took 9 bases from V and 6 from J, leaving 14 bases between them. The CDR3 totals 12 residues. Germline CDR1 is LNHDA and CDR2 is SQIVND (reference sequence). Written as DNA, the CDR3 is TGTGCCAGCCAAAAGGGCAGATCTGAAGCTTTCTTT. This encodes CASQKGRSEAFF.

This clone has more than one count but fewer than ten. The rearrangement joins TRBV10-3 to TRBJ2-7; a possible D gene is TRBD1 (6 bases). V was trimmed by 6 bases and J by 6 bases, leaving 12 bases between them. CDR1 is ENHRY and CDR2 is SYGVKD in the germline V gene. The CDR3 extends over 12 amino acids. This chain's CDR3 is CAISRDRPEQYF. CDR3 nucleotides: TGTGCCATCAGCCGAGACAGGCCCGAGCAGTACTTC.

The rearrangement links TRBV30 to TRBJ2-7; D is possibly TRBD1 (6 bases). The ends were cut back, 2 bases at V and 5 bases at J, with 19 bases in the middle. The CDR3 is 15 amino acids. CDR1 is GTSNPN and CDR2 is SVGIG in the germline V gene (reference sequence). The CDR3 here is CAWSLGQGMGDEQYF. For the CDR3, the DNA is TGTGCCTGGAGTCTAGGGCAGGGGATGGGCGACGAGCAGTACTTC.

The chain links TRBV7-2 to TRBJ2-3; 7 bases are shared with TRBD2. The CDR3 consists of 15 residues. The germline V gene has CDR1 SGHTA and CDR2 FQGNSA. V gave up 2 bases and J gave up 4 bases; unmatched junction bases: 6. CDR3 amino acids: CASSLMGGGSDTQYF. CDR3 nucleotide sequence: TGTGCCAGCAGCTTAATGGGCGGGGGTTCAGATACGCAGTATTTT.

V and J are TRBV27 and TRBJ2-2, with D possibly being TRBD2 (5 bases). CDR1 and CDR2 from the germline V gene are MNHEY and SMNVEV (reference sequence). CDR3 size: 15 residues. V gave up 6 bases and J gave up 2 bases, with 13 bases separating them. In DNA, the CDR3 is TGTGCCAGCAGCTCCCGTGGACTCAACACCGGGGAGCTGTTTTTT. Protein product: CASSSRGLNTGELFF.

In its sample, this clone was seen a few times. The CDR3 coding sequence is TGCAGCCCCGGGGGTGGAGGCGGTGCGGAAAAACTGTTTTTT. Translating gives CSPGGGGGAEKLFF. The chain joins TRBV29-1 to TRBJ1-4; a possible D gene is TRBD1 (5 bases). This CDR3 has 14 residues. Trimming cost V 8 bases and J 8 bases, with 21 bases left between them. Germline V gives CDR1 SQVTM, CDR2 ANQGSEA.

The chain is built from TRBV10-3 and TRBJ2-5; 7 nucleotides agree with TRBD2. CDR1 ENHRY and CDR2 SYGVKD come from the germline V gene. The CDR3 has 15 amino acids. After removal of 4 bases from V and 2 bases from J, the junction contained 7 bases not matched to a gene. CDR3: CAISGLGLPQETQYF. In DNA, the CDR3 is TGTGCCATCAGTGGTTTGGGACTACCTCAAGAGACCCAGTACTTC.

The chain uses TRBV29-1 and TRBJ2-7, with TRBD1 matching 7 bases. The J segment lost 12 bases and the V segment lost 7 bases, leaving 9 bases of the junction unmatched. The CDR3 contains 10 residues. Germline values: CDR1 SQVTM, CDR2 ANQGSEA. This chain's CDR3 is CSAGQEDLYF. The CDR3 DNA is TGCAGCGCAGGACAGGAGGACTTGTACTTC.

This clone was counted a few times. This chain joins TRBV29-1 and TRBJ2-4; D not resolved. Germline CDR1 is SQVTM and CDR2 is ANQGSEA. This CDR3 is built from 12 residues. With 6 bases removed from V and 5 bases from J, the gap between germline ends came to 11 bases. In DNA form, the CDR3 reads TGCAGCGTCAAGAATTGGGAAAACATTCAGTACTTC. Its protein is CSVKNWENIQYF.

A note on this clone: This sample also contains other DNA sequences that code for the same CDR3. The rearrangement uses TRBV20-1 and TRBJ1-2; D unresolved. This CDR3 is 11 amino acids long. CDR1 DFQATT and CDR2 SNEGSKA come from the germline V gene (reference sequence). Trimming cost V 5 bases and J 3 bases, with 7 bases left between them. The CDR3 DNA reads as TGCAGTGCTCGTGGGGACTATGGCTACACCTTC. Translation: CSARGDYGYTF.

J is TRBJ2-7 and V is TRBV5-4; 8 bases are a match to TRBD1. Germline CDR1 and CDR2: SGHNT and YYREEE (reference sequence). There are 15 residues in the CDR3. The trim removed 1 base at V and 3 bases at J, leaving 6 bases unmatched. CDR3 protein: CASSLTGQGSYEQYF. The CDR3 DNA is TGTGCCAGCAGCTTGACAGGACAGGGTAGCTACGAGCAGTACTTC. Full variable domain (rest looked up from reference TRBV5-4 and TRBJ2-7): ETGVTQSPTHLIKTRGQQVTLRCSSQSGHNTVSWYQQALGQGPQFIFQYYREEENGRGNFPPRFSGLQFPNYSSELNVNALELDDSALYLCASSLTGQGSYEQYFGPGTRLTVT.

The chain is built from TRBV2 and TRBJ2-7; TRBD1 or TRBD2 may be the D gene (6 bases each). Deletions cut 4 bases from V and 4 bases from J, with 17 bases between. Germline CDR1 and CDR2: SNHLY and FYNNEI. The CDR3 has 15 residues. The CDR3 bases are TGTGCCAGCAGTGTCGGAGGGGGAGAAGGATACGAGCAGTACTTC. Translating it yields CASSVGGGEGYEQYF. The full variable domain, rest sourced from reference TRBV2 and TRBJ2-7, is EPEVTQTPSHQVTQMGQEVILRCVPISNHLYFYWYRQILGQKVEFLVSFYNNEISEKSEIFDDQFSVERPDGSNFTLKIRSTKLEDSAMYFCASSVGGGEGYEQYFGPGTRLTVT.

The rearrangement links TRBV4-3 to TRBJ2-7, with a weak D call TRBD1 (7 bases). The CDR3 has 16 residues. V lost 0 bases to trimming and J lost 4 bases, with 16 bases between them. Germline assignment: CDR1 LGHNA and CDR2 YSLEER. The CDR3 loop is CASSQEGGGGRYEQYF. The DNA of the CDR3 is TGCGCCAGCAGCCAAGAAGGAGGGGGCGGAAGGTACGAGCAGTACTTC.

This chain connects TRBV30 to TRBJ2-5; 7 nucleotides align to TRBD2. Germline assignment: CDR1 GTSNPN and CDR2 SVGIG (reference sequence). After removal of 4 bases from V and 4 bases from J, the junction contained 6 bases not matched to a gene. The CDR3 consists of 13 residues. For the CDR3, the DNA is TGTGCCTGGATGTTAGCGGGCGGAGAGACCCAGTACTTC. Translated: CAWMLAGGETQYF.

V is TRBV5-4 and J is TRBJ1-2; D unclear. The length of the CDR3 is 14 residues. The V gene's germline CDR1 is SGHNT and CDR2 YYREEE (reference sequence). V lost 0 bases, J lost 4 bases, and 10 bases lay in between. The CDR3 spells CASSLGSGRYGYTF. The CDR3 coding sequence is TGTGCCAGCAGCTTGGGCTCAGGCCGCTATGGCTACACCTTC.

This chain uses TRBV4-2 with TRBJ2-5; 7 bases match TRBD2. The CDR3 totals 17 residues. Germline values: CDR1 LGHNA, CDR2 YNFKEQ. Trimming at V came to 1 base and at J to 0 bases, leaving 8 bases not matched to a gene. The CDR3 DNA is TGTGCCAGCAGCCAAGGGCGGGCCGGGGGGTACCAAGAGACCCAGTACTTC. Translating gives CASSQGRAGGYQETQYF.

The chain recombines TRBV9 with TRBJ1-1, with TRBD1 as a possible D gene (6 bases). The CDR3 extends over 15 amino acids. Trimming took off 0 bases at V and 3 bases at J, with 12 bases between the two ends. The V gene's germline CDR1 is SGDLS and CDR2 YYNGEE. Here the CDR3 DNA reads TGTGCCAGCAGCGTAGCTCCCGGGGGCGACACTGAAGCTTTCTTT. It specifies CASSVAPGGDTEAFF.

There are a few counts of this clone. The chain combines TRBV5-4 with TRBJ2-3, with D perhaps TRBD2 (6 bases). Germline loops: CDR1 SGHNT, CDR2 YYREEE (reference sequence). V was pared by 0 bases and J by 4 bases, with 15 bases between. This CDR3 has 16 residues. CDR3 sequence: CASSLDPGRRPDTQYF. The CDR3 DNA reads as TGTGCCAGCAGCTTGGATCCCGGGAGAAGGCCAGATACGCAGTATTTT.

This chain joins TRBV7-2 and TRBJ2-7; 7 positions match TRBD2. V was clipped by 2 bases and J by 12 bases; unmatched bases: 7. The CDR3 is 12 residues long. Germline V gene lookup returns CDR1 SGHTA and CDR2 FQGNSA. As DNA, the CDR3 is TGTGCCAGCAGCTTACCCGGACTAGTCGCGTACTTC. It translates to CASSLPGLVAYF. Based on the CDR3 plus reference TRBV7-2 and TRBJ2-7, the full variable domain is GAGVSQSPSNKVTEKGKDVELRCDPISGHTALYWYRQSLGQGLEFLIYFQGNSAPDKSGLPSDRFSAERTGGSVSTLTIQRTQQEDSAVYLCASSLPGLVAYFGPGTRLTVT.